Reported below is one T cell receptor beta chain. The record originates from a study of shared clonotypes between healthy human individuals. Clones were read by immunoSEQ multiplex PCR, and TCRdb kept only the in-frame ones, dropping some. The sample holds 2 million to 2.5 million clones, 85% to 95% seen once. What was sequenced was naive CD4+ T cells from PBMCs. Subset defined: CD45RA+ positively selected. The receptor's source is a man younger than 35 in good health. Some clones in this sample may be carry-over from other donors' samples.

Written as DNA, the CDR3 is TGTGCCAGCAGACCACAGGGGGGGAATCAGCCCCAGCATTTT. It translates to CASRPQGGNQPQHF. This rearrangement joins TRBV28 to TRBJ1-5; TRBD1 matches at 8 bases. V gave up 6 bases and J gave up 4 bases; unmatched junction bases: 5. Germline assignment: CDR1 MDHEN and CDR2 SYDVKM. The CDR3 contains 14 residues.